This is a list of T cell receptor beta chains from one sample in a study of T cell responses to AZD1222 COVID-19 vaccine. Sequencing used immunoSEQ multiplex PCR; TCRdb keeps in-frame clones, though not all of them. Found here are 95,000 to 100,000 clones, more than 70% of them singletons; the top ten hold about a sixth. Specimen: peripheral blood, collected 28 days after the second AZD1222 dose. The receptors stem from an adult who received the AZD1222 COVID-19 vaccine. CDR3s include the opening cysteine and the closing phenylalanine or tryptophan. The order of the fields is clone size, V gene, D gene, J gene, CDR3 DNA, CDR3 protein. The D gene is left open where the match is weak. A row's size may be missing; if present it is once, few, many or a size class.

>-|TRBV19|-|TRBJ1-5
TGTGCCAGTAGTATAGAAGGGTCTAGCAATCAGCCCCAGCATTTT
CASSIEGSSNQPQHF
>-|TRBV7-9|TRBD2|TRBJ2-1
TGTGCCAGCAGCGTGACTAGCGGGCAGACCAAAAACTCCTACAATGAGCAGTTCTTC
CASSVTSGQTKNSYNEQFF
>-|TRBV30|-|TRBJ1-2
TGTGCCTGGAGATTGAGTACAGGCTACACCTTC
CAWRLSTGYTF
>-|TRBV10-1|TRBD2|TRBJ2-1
TGCGCCAGCAGTGAGCCGGGGACTAGCGGGAGCCATCGACCCGGTGAGCAGTTCTTC
CASSEPGTSGSHRPGEQFF
>-|TRBV27|-|TRBJ2-7
TGTGCCAGCAGTTTGCAGGCCGGGTACGAGCAGTACTTC
CASSLQAGYEQYF
>few|TRBV30|TRBD1|TRBJ1-5
TGTGCCTGGAGGTCCGGACAGGGGGTTGGTCAGCCCCAGCATTTT
CAWRSGQGVGQPQHF
>few|TRBV27|TRBD1|TRBJ1-2
TGTGCCAGCAGGAGAGACAGGGAATATGGCTACACCTTC
CASRRDREYGYTF
>-|TRBV15|TRBD1|TRBJ1-5
TGTGCCACCAGCAGTGGTACAGGGGGCGGAGAGTGGCGCAATCAGCCCCAGCATTTT
CATSSGTGGGEWRNQPQHF
>-|TRBV18|-|TRBJ1-2
TGTGCCAGCTCACCAGCAGGGTATGGCTACACCTTC
CASSPAGYGYTF
>once|TRBV28|-|TRBJ1-1
TGTGCCAGCAGTCCCTCGTATTACCCCCAGGGGGAAGCTTTCTTT
CASSPSYYPQGEAFF
>-|TRBV6-5|-|TRBJ1-1
TGTGCCAGCACCCCCCAGGGTAACGCTTTTGTAGCTTTCTTT
CASTPQGNAFVAFF
>-|TRBV28|TRBD2|TRBJ2-1
TGTGCCAGCAGCTCGCGGGGGTCCAAATACAATGAGCAGTTCTTC
CASSSRGSKYNEQFF
>-|TRBV5-1|-|TRBJ2-4
TGCGCCAGCAGCCCAGGACAGAAAAACATTCAGTACTTC
CASSPGQKNIQYF
>once|TRBV5-6|-|TRBJ2-3
TGTGCCAGCAGCGACCCTAGGATACTTTCCACAGATACGCAGTATTTT
CASSDPRILSTDTQYF
>-|TRBV7-8|-|TRBJ2-7
TGTGCCAGCAGCCCGCTAGAAGTCTCCTACGAGCAGTACTTC
CASSPLEVSYEQYF
>-|TRBV12-5|-|TRBJ2-7
TGTGCTAGTGGTATGGGACTTTTGGCATCCTACGAGCAGTACTTC
CASGMGLLASYEQYF
>-|TRBV5-1|-|TRBJ1-1
TGCGCCAGCAGCTTGGATCACCACCCTGCGACTGAAGCTTTCTTT
CASSLDHHPATEAFF
>-|TRBV6-5|-|TRBJ1-2
TGTGCCAGCAGGGCAGCCTATGGCTACACCTTC
CASRAAYGYTF
>-|TRBV5-1|TRBD1|TRBJ1-5
TGCGCCAGCAGCTTGGACAGGGGCTATAATCAGCCCCAGCATTTT
CASSLDRGYNQPQHF
>-|TRBV30|-|TRBJ1-3
TGTGCTTTACGATCGAGGGGCTCTGGAAACACCATATATTTT
CALRSRGSGNTIYF
>-|TRBV10-1|-|TRBJ1-4
TGCGCCAGCAGCCCCCGGACGGAAGAAAAACTGTTTTTT
CASSPRTEEKLFF
>-|TRBV2|-|TRBJ1-6
TGTGCCAGCAGTGAGGGACCCACCCTCCACTTT
CASSEGPTLHF
>once|TRBV19|-|TRBJ1-1
TGTGCCACTCACCCAGATATGAACACTGAAGCTTTCTTT
CATHPDMNTEAFF
>once|TRBV27|-|TRBJ2-7
TGTGCCAGCAGTGCCGGGGATTTCTACGAGCAGTACTTC
CASSAGDFYEQYF
>once|TRBV28|TRBD1|TRBJ2-3
TGTGCCAGCAGTTTAACAGGACAGGGCAAGGGCACAGATACGCAGTATTTT
CASSLTGQGKGTDTQYF
>-|TRBV6-1|-|TRBJ2-7
TGTGCCAGCAGTGAAACAAATGTTCAGTACTTC
CASSETNVQYF
>-|TRBV5-5|-|TRBJ2-5
TGTGCCAGCAGCCTAATGAATACAGGGACCAAGACCCAGTACTTC
CASSLMNTGTKTQYF
>-|TRBV2|-|TRBJ1-4
TGTGCCAGCAGTGAGGGAGACTCTGAAAAACTGTTTTTT
CASSEGDSEKLFF
>-|TRBV18|-|TRBJ2-7
TGTGCCAGCTCACCCCCTAAGCGGTCTTATTCCTACGAGCAGTACTTC
CASSPPKRSYSYEQYF
>-|TRBV18|TRBD1|TRBJ2-7
TGTGCCAGCTCACCTGGACAGGTGGCGAACTACGAGCAGTACTTC
CASSPGQVANYEQYF
>-|TRBV7-9|-|TRBJ1-1
-
CASSFGSGRNTEAFF
>-|TRBV11-3|TRBD2|TRBJ2-2
TGTGCCAGCAGCCCTTTGGCGGGAGTGACCGGGGAGCTGTTTTTT
CASSPLAGVTGELFF
>-|TRBV7-9|TRBD1|TRBJ1-1
TGTGCCAGCAGCGCACACAGGGGGGCTGGGACTGAAGCTTTCTTT
CASSAHRGAGTEAFF
>once|TRBV3-1/TRBV3-2|-|TRBJ2-3
TGTGCCAGCAGCATAAGAACGGAACTCCGCACAGATACGCAGTATTTT
CASSIRTELRTDTQYF
>once|TRBV5-6|TRBD2|TRBJ2-1
TGTGCCAGCAGCTTGATGTCTAGCGGGAGGAATGAGCAGTTCTTC
CASSLMSSGRNEQFF
>-|TRBV7-2|-|TRBJ1-1
TGTGCCAGCAGCTCACAGGGCTCCACACCCCGGGGAGCTTTCTTT
CASSSQGSTPRGAFF
>-|TRBV20-1|-|TRBJ1-2
TGCAGTGCTAGTAGGGGCAGGGTGGAGGGCTACACCTTC
CSASRGRVEGYTF
>-|TRBV10-2|TRBD2|TRBJ2-5
TGCGCCAGCAGTCGGGGGGAGCAAGAGACCCAGTACTTC
CASSRGEQETQYF
>-|TRBV29-1|-|TRBJ1-1
TGCAGCGTTGAAGAGGTCGTAACCGGGACTGGGGCTTTCTTT
CSVEEVVTGTGAFF
>-|TRBV11-3|-|TRBJ1-1
TGTGCCAGCAGCTTAGGCGGCATGAACACTGAAGCTTTCTTT
CASSLGGMNTEAFF